This T cell receptor beta chain was obtained from a study of cytomegalovirus exposure and HLA in healthy donors (dated by TCRdb to about 2017). About the investigation overall: According to an earlier analysis of several hundred of the donors, about 190 million T cells yielded roughly 110 million unique TCR beta sequences and more than 250 Gb of sequence data. Donor age, sex, ethnicity and CMV serostatus were compiled alongside the repertoire data. A later genetic analysis took genome-wide SNP genotypes for about 65% of the roughly 670 donors and used that subset as a discovery cohort. Of the roughly 400 genotyped donors, 81% fell in the genetic ancestry cluster associated with self-reported Caucasian donors. The study used immunosequencing to profile the T cell repertoires of about 670 subjects and linked those repertoires to cytomegalovirus serostatus. Both class I and class II loci were covered by HLA typing, at four-digit resolution. To study patterns of TCR occurrence, a later analysis re-analyzed previously published TCR beta repertoires from 700 or so donors and added high-resolution HLA genotyping. The study was designed to test whether signatures of past pathogen exposure could be identified by cataloging public T cell receptors. Rather than using new phenotypic data, the later analysis identified candidate immune exposures from TCR beta sequences and from how often those sequences occurred across donors. Every repertoire in the discovery cohort had been generated on one and the same sequencing platform. Among around 400 genotyped donors of the cohort, an average of roughly 230,000 unique TCR beta nucleotide sequences was sequenced per donor, of which about 18% were non-productive. The number of donors typed differed by locus, with roughly 629-640 for A, B, C, DRB1 and DQB1, roughly 520 for DQA1, 600 to 610 for DPA1, and 400 to 490 for DPB1. In addition to the first cohort of 650 to 800 subjects, a separate validation cohort of approximately 130 different subjects was used. The study combined high-throughput TCR immunosequencing, statistical association of individual TCRs with disease status, and machine learning to predict cytomegalovirus infection status. An earlier analysis of a few hundred of the donors applied high-throughput TCR beta sequencing to assess whether each TCR beta V gene segment acted as functional or pseudogenic. An early release covering more than 500 HLA-typed donors comprised approximately 290 gigabases of sequencing data and approximately 85 million unique TCR sequences. Five DR-DQ haplotypes were treated as single units for association and clustering because of strong linkage in the cohort.

Beyond this particular receptor, the publication reports: In the study, roughly 160 TCR beta chains were listed as associated with cytomegalovirus. Because some donors lacked HLA typing at each locus, the association tests relied only on the typed subset. A later analysis found that most CMV-associated TCR beta chains appeared HLA-restricted, with HLA associations seemingly driven largely by CMV exposure. Strong co-occurrence of HLA alleles, especially DR and DQ, made assigning TCR associations to individual alleles difficult. A group of highly shared sequence variants was considered likely to be a technical artifact of the sequencing pipeline. The only immune exposure information available for the cohort was CMV serostatus. The authors suggested that the approach could potentially be extended to other disease states and immunological phenotypes. Correlated functional status among segregating V segments might be attributable to linkage disequilibrium, but an unknown experimental factor could not be ruled out. A further reported finding was that TCR beta sequences accurately predicted the HLA-A and HLA-B alleles for most subjects in the first cohort. In a later analysis, 16,951 TCR beta sequences were associated with specific HLA alleles at a false discovery rate of 0.05. Only TCR beta chains were sequenced in this cohort, and the absence of alpha or paired-chain data limited detectable features. In an earlier analysis of several hundred of the donors, most TCR beta V segments were observed in productive rearrangements about 90% or about 30% of the time, broadly matching IMGT annotations. In a later analysis, TCR association rates were found to vary across HLA loci, with the most associated TCRs seen for DRB1 alleles and the fewest for HLA-C alleles. In a later analysis, HLA-associated TCR beta chains were found to be more clonally expanded and to have lower generation probabilities than equally common non-associated chains. A later analysis reported that several top co-occurrence clusters appeared linked to parvovirus B19, influenza, CMV and Epstein-Barr virus. Presence/absence analyses assumed roughly uniform sequencing depth across donors, an assumption that may not hold. In both the original and validation cohorts, the classifier was reported to diagnose cytomegalovirus status with high specificity and sensitivity. Across donors, most TCR sequences were observed very rarely, whereas some public TCRs were present in many individuals. In a later genetic analysis, a missense DCLRE1C variant was associated with V-gene and J-gene trimming of TCR beta chains, and the association was replicated in an independent cohort. Some IMGT-functional V segments, including TRBV6-2 and TRBV6-3, could not be told apart with the 87-base-pair reads, so those segments were excluded. According to a later genetic analysis, donors in an Asian-associated ancestry cluster had fewer N-insertions in productive TCRs than the approximately 650-donor mean. Three of the identified cytomegalovirus-associated TCR beta chains were confirmed in vitro to be specific for cytomegalovirus antigens. Some 15 rarely observed V segments, including chromosome 9 orphons, were excluded from the earlier analysis of several hundred of the donors because counts were too low.

Receptors were amplified or captured by the immunoSEQ multiplex PCR assay. For the multiplex PCR, a mixture combining 60 forward primers for TCR Vbeta segments and 13 reverse primers for TCR Jbeta segments was used. The CDR3 region of rearranged TCR beta genes was amplified from genomic DNA by a multiplex PCR assay. Amplified TCR beta libraries were sequenced as 87-base-pair reads on the Illumina HiSeq System. Processing in the source paper ran as follows. In a later analysis, about 80 million unique TCR beta chains were counted across the approximately 620 repertoires, and roughly 9.9 million of these chains were shared by at least two donors. A nearest-neighbor algorithm error-corrected the raw reads and collapsed the reads into unique sequences, merging closely related sequences to remove PCR and sequencing errors. Alignment of CDR3 sequences to IMGT reference sequences was used to assign V, D and J gene segments. For a sequence to be retained, at least a six-nucleotide match to both a V gene segment and a J gene segment was required. A rearrangement was called productive if the CDR3 had no stop codons and remained in frame with V and J, and every other rearrangement was called non-productive. CDR3 was defined according to IMGT convention as the region running from the second conserved V-encoded cysteine to the conserved J-encoded phenylalanine. The earlier analysis of about 590 of the donors excluded sequences that lacked an unambiguous match to a single V gene segment. In an earlier analysis of several hundred of the donors, V segments were called functional above 56.7% productive rearrangements and were called segregating when the between-donor standard deviation exceeded 5%. A statistical classification framework was developed to diagnose cytomegalovirus status using the catalog of TCR beta chain sequences. In a later analysis, V and J genes were assigned by comparing TCR nucleotide sequences against IMGT/GENE-DB human TR gene sequences. In a later analysis, CDR3 sequences and most-parsimonious VDJ recombination scenarios were assigned using the TCRdist pipeline. In a later analysis, every TCR beta chain was defined by the combination of its CDR3 amino acid sequence and its V-gene family, and reads without a unique V-gene family were dropped. In a later analysis, 450 to 600 highly shared, low-generation-probability nucleotide sequences were removed to address suspected cross-contamination and a sequencing artifact. A later analysis calculated a clonal expansion index for each public chain from normalized within-repertoire ranks of inferred template counts. In a later analysis, generation probabilities were computed with a VDJ recombination model fitted to out-of-frame rearrangements, and the resulting probabilities were checked against IGoR. In a later analysis, TCR-TCR, TCR-HLA and TCR-CMV co-occurrence was scored with hypergeometric tests, and a repertoire-size bias correction was applied to TCR pairs. A later analysis estimated false discovery rates by permuting HLA or CMV assignments 20 times. In a later analysis, co-occurring TCRs were grouped using DBSCAN, with TCRdist sequence similarity added in when clustering inside HLA-allele-positive subsets. For co-occurrence clustering, repertoires with fewer than 30,000 or more than 120,000 public chains were excluded, along with roughly 5 repertoires with anomalous nucleotide sharing. Not all clones reach the TCRdb copy of this immuneACCESS table, which keeps in-frame sequences only. Checked studies attribute under half of the gap to unresolved V genes and leave the rest unexplained. D and trimming were read from the DNA, whereas the V and J calls and clone size are those reported in that table. For this sample the table gives 35,000 to 45,000 clones, of which less than 85% were detected only once. The ten largest clones add up to about 10% of the sample.

The cohort was made up of roughly 670 healthy bone marrow donors. At the time of sampling, all cohort members were nominally healthy, though unrecorded immune exposures were likely present. The donor was CMV seropositive and belonged to the group of more than 250 seropositive cohort members. Every donor gave a peripheral blood sample, and the peripheral blood mononuclear cells from that sample were used for TCR beta sequencing. Genomic DNA extraction from the blood cell samples was performed with the Qiagen DNeasy Blood Extraction Kit. This clone showed up just once. Its target antigen remains unknown. The record has no base qualities; no much larger clone is one base away. The CDR3 measures 15 amino acids from cysteine to phenylalanine. The sequence is cut down to CDR3 DNA, 45 bases in frame from base 1. V is trimmed back by 2 bases and J by 2 bases, and the junction contains 5 bases that no gene match accounts for. Sequences MNHEY (CDR1) and SVGAGI (CDR2) are obtained from the germline V gene.

The sequenced sample consisted of PBMCs. Recombination connected TRBV6-5 to TRBJ1-1, with TRBD1 identical over 7 junction bases. The clonotype was recovered from a woman aged 18-35 years in good health and CMV-seropositive. The CDR3 here reads CASSYLGQPNTEAFF. The base sequence is TGTGCCAGCAGTTACCTGGGACAGCCTAACACTGAAGCTTTCTTT.